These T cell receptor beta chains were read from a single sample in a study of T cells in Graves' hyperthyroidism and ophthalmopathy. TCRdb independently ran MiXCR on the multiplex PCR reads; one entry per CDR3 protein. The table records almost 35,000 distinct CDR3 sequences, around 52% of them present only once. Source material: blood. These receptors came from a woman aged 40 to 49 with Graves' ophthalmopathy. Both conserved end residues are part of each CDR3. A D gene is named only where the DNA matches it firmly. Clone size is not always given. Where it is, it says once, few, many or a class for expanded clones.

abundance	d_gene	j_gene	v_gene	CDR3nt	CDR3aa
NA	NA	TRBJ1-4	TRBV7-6	NA	CASSLGETQYFGPGEEKLFF
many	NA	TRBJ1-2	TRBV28	TGTGCCAGCACCCGGGGGGGCTCTAACTATGGCTACACCTTC	CASTRGGSNYGYTF
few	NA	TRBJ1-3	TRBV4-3	TGCGCCAGCAGCCAACCCTTAGGGGGGGTTGCTGGAAACACCATATATTTT	CASSQPLGGVAGNTIYF
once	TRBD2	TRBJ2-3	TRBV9	TGTGCCAGCAGCGTAGGCCTAGCGGGAGGCAGCACAGATACGCAGTATTTT	CASSVGLAGGSTDTQYF
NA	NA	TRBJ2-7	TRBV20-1	TGCAGTGCTAATAAGCTAAGCGCCTACGAGCAGTACTTC	CSANKLSAYEQYF
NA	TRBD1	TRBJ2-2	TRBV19	TGTGCCAGTAGTTCCGTGGCAGGGGGCCCCGGGGAGCTGTTTTTT	CASSSVAGGPGELFF
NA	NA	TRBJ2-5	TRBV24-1	TGTGCCACCAGTGACGAGGAGACCCAGTACTTC	CATSDEETQYF
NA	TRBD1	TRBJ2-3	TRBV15	TGTGCCACCAGCAGAGATAGGACAGGGCCAGATACGCAGTATTTT	CATSRDRTGPDTQYF
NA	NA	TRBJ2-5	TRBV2	TGTGCCAGCAAGGGAGGTGGGTGGGAAGAGACCCAGTACTTC	CASKGGGWEETQYF
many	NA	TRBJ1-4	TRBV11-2	TGTGCCAGCAGCCCCCGACAGTCAACTAATGAAAAACTGTTTTTT	CASSPRQSTNEKLFF
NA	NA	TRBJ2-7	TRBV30	TGTGCCTGGAGGGCCCGAGGAGTTCGCTACGAGCAGTACTTC	CAWRARGVRYEQYF
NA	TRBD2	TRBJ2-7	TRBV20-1	TGCAGTGCCCCCCCCCGATCACTTCTACGGAGCGGGGATGACGTAGAGCAGTACTTC	CSAPPRSLLRSGDDVEQYF
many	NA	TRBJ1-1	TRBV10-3	TGTGCCATCAGTGCCCTGGGTCAGGAGGATACTGAAGCTTTCTTT	CAISALGQEDTEAFF
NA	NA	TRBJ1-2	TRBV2	TGTGCCAGCAGCGAAGCTAGTGGGAAGGTGGAAGGCTACACCTTC	CASSEASGKVEGYTF
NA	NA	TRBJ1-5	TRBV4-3	TGCGCCAGCAGCCAAGACACGGTTCTATCGGCCCAGCATTTT	CASSQDTVLSAQHF
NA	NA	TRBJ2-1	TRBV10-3	TGTGACGCTACCGGGACGAGCACCTACAATGAGCAGTTCTTC	CDATGTSTYNEQFF
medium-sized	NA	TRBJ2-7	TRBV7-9	TGTGCCAGCAGCGTAGGGCGGGCTTCGTACTTC	CASSVGRASYF
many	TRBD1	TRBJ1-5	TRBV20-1	TGCAGTGCTAAGGGACAGTTGGGCAATCAGCCCCAGCATTTT	CSAKGQLGNQPQHF
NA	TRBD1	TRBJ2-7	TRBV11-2	TGTGCCAGCAGCTTACACCCTTGGACAGGGCCCTCCTACGAGCAGTACTTC	CASSLHPWTGPSYEQYF
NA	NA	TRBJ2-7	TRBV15	TGTGCCACCAGCAGCGGCAGATCATCCTACGAGCAGTACTTC	CATSSGRSSYEQYF
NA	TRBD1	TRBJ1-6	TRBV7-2	TGTGCCAGCAGTATTGGGACAGGGGGTTCACCCCTCCACTTT	CASSIGTGGSPLHF
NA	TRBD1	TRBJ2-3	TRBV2	TGTGCCAGCAGTGTCGAGGGGGCGGGCGGCACAGATACGCAGTATTTT	CASSVEGAGGTDTQYF
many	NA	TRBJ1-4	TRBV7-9	TGTGCCAGCAGTTTGGACTCTTCAACTAATGAAAAACTGTTTTTT	CASSLDSSTNEKLFF
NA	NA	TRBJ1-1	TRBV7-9	NA	CASSFYICRTGPRGEAFF
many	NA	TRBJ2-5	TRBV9	TGTGCCAGCAGCGTCCGGGGCTCCCAAGAGACCCAGTACTTC	CASSVRGSQETQYF
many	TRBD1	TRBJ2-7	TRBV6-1	TGTGCCAGCAAACAGGGGAACGCTTACGAGCAGTACTTC	CASKQGNAYEQYF
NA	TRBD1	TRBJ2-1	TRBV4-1	TGCGCCAGCAGATCAAGACAGGGAAGGGGTGAGCAGTTCTTC	CASRSRQGRGEQFF
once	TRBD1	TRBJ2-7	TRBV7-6	TGTGCCAGCAGCTTTAGGGGGACAGGGGCATACGAGCAGTACTTC	CASSFRGTGAYEQYF
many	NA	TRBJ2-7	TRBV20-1	TGCAGTGCTAGAGATATGGCAGGGTTCCCATCCAACGAGCAGTACTTC	CSARDMAGFPSNEQYF
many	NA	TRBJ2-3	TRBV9	TGTGCCAGCAGCGTTATGGCAGATACGCAGTATTTT	CASSVMADTQYF
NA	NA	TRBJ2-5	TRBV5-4	TGTGCCAGCAGCTTGTACGAGACCCGGTGCTTC	CASSLYETRCF
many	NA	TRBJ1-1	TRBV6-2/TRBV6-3	TGTGCCAGCCGGCTAGACCAGTTAAGGAACACTGAAGCTTTCTTT	CASRLDQLRNTEAFF
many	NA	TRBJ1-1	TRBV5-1	TGCGCCAGCAGCTTCGGTTCTGGGAACACTGAAGCTTTCTTT	CASSFGSGNTEAFF
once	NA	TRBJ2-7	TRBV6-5	TGTGCCAGCATCGGGACCGGAGCCGACAATGAGCAGTGCTTC	CASIGTGADNEQCF
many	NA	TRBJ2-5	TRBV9	TGTGCCAGCAGCGGGGGGGTACAAGAGACCCAGTACTTC	CASSGGVQETQYF
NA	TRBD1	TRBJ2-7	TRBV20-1	TGCAGTGCCCGGAAGGGGGCAGGGTTACAGTACTTC	CSARKGAGLQYF
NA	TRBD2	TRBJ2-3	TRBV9	TGTGCCAGCAGCAGACTAGCGGGAAGCAGCACAGATACGCAGTATTTT	CASSRLAGSSTDTQYF
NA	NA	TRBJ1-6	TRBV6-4	TGTGCCAGCAGTGACTCGAATAATTCACCCCTCCACTTT	CASSDSNNSPLHF
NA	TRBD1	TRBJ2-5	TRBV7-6	TGTGCCACCCGTCGGGACAGCAACAATCAGCCCCAGTACTTC	CATRRDSNNQPQYF
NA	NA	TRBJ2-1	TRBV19	TGTGCCAGTAAGGACGACGTTGTGGTGGTAGGTGGGGATGATACGCAGTTCTTC	CASKDDVVVVGGDDTQFF